This section outlines one T cell receptor beta chain sequence together with its context. The antigen is unknown. Germline V gene lookup returns CDR1 LGHNA and CDR2 YSLEER. This CDR3 has 16 residues. Trimming removed 2 bases at V and 0 bases at J, with 10 bases between. This record belongs to a study of long-term antiretroviral therapy in people with HIV. Study observations and caveats: Pre-ART-expanded clones dominated the repertoire at all time points.

All donors provided no fewer than one pre-ART and no fewer than two post-ART PBMC samples. Specimens held roughly 0.95-11 million cryopreserved PBMC prior to DNA extraction. Investigators performed immunoSEQ version v3.0 at survey level. Some clones are missing from TCRdb's copy, which holds only in-frame ones; the method was immunoSEQ multiplex PCR. The repertoire holds roughly 5,700 clones, over 75% seen once, with roughly 10% in the top ten. The sample was unsorted PBMCs, taken 1.8 years before starting antiretroviral therapy. This clonotype was sampled from a man in his forties with HIV. The rearrangement joins TRBV4-3 to TRBJ1-4, with D uncertain. CDR3: CASSQNPPTTNEKLFF. For the CDR3, the DNA is TGCGCCAGCAGCCAAAACCCCCCTACAACTAATGAAAAACTGTTTTTT.